This T cell receptor (beta chain) was sequenced in a study of T cell changes during pregnancy in multiple sclerosis. Method: immunoSEQ multiplex PCR; TCRdb's copy keeps in-frame clones and lacks some. The table lists some 68,000 clones, approximately 90% of them singletons. The CDR3 is 16 amino acids. From germline, CDR1 is SEHNR and CDR2 FQNEAQ (reference sequence). Trimming took 2 bases from V and 1 from J, leaving 13 bases between them. The clonotype comes from a female donor in good health, enrolled as a control in a pregnancy study. The specimen was peripheral blood, collected in the second trimester of pregnancy. The rearrangement links TRBV7-9 to TRBJ2-3, with a weak D call TRBD1 (5 bases). The CDR3 loop is CASSLPRAGRTDTQYF. The DNA of the CDR3 is TGTGCCAGCAGCTTACCCCGGGCAGGGCGCACAGATACGCAGTATTTT.